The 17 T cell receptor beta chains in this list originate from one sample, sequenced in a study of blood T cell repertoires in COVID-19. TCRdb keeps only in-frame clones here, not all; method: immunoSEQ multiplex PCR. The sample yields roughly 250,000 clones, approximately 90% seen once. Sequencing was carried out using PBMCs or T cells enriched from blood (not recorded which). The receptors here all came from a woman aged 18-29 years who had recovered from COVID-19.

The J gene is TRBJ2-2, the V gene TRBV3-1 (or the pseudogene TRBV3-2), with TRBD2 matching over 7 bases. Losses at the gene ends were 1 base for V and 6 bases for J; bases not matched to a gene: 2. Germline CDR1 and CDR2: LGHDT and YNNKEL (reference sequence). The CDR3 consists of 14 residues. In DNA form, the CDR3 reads TGTGCCAGCAGCCAAGGAGCGGGGTCCGGGGAGCTGTTTTTT. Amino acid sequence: CASSQGAGSGELFF.

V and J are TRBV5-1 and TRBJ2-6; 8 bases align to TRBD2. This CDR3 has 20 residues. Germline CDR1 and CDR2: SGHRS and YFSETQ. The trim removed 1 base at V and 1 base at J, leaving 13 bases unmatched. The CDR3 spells CASSLRGAGGLLSGANVLTF. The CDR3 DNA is TGCGCCAGCAGCTTGAGGGGGGCGGGGGGCCTATTGTCTGGGGCCAACGTCCTGACTTTC.

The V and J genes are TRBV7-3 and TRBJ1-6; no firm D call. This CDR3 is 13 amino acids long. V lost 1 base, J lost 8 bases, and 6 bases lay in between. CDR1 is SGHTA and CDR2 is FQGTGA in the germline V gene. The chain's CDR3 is CASSLSSYSPLHF. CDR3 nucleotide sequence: TGTGCCAGCAGCTTAAGTAGCTATTCACCCCTCCACTTT. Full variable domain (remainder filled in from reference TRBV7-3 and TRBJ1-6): GAGVSQTPSNKVTEKGKYVELRCDPISGHTALYWYRQSLGQGPEFLIYFQGTGAADDSGLPNDRFFAVRPEGSVSTLKIQRTERGDSAVYLCASSLSSYSPLHFGNGTRLTVT.

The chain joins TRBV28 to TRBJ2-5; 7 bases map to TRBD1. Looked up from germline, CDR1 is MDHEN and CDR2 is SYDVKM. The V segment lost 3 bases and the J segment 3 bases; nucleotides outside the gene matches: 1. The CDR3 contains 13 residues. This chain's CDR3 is CASSFRGKETQYF. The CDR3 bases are TGTGCCAGCAGTTTCAGGGGGAAAGAGACCCAGTACTTC. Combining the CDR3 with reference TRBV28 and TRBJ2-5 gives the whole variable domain DVKVTQSSRYLVKRTGEKVFLECVQDMDHENMFWYRQDPGLGLRLIYFSYDVKMKEKGDIPEGYSVSREKKERFSLILESASTNQTSMYLCASSFRGKETQYFGPGTRLLVL.

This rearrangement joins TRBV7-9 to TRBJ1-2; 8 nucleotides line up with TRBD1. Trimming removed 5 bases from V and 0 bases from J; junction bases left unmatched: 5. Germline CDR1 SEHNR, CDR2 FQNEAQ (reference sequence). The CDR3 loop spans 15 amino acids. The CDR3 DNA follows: TGTGCCAGCAGCGGAGAGGACAGGGCTAACTATGGCTACACCTTC. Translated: CASSGEDRANYGYTF.

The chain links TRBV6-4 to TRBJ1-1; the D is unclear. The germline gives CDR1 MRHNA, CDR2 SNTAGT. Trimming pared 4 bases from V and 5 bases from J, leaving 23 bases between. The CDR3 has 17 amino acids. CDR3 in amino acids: CASSVSLYKIEITEAFF. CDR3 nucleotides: TGTGCCAGCAGTGTTTCTCTTTATAAGATCGAGATTACTGAAGCTTTCTTT.

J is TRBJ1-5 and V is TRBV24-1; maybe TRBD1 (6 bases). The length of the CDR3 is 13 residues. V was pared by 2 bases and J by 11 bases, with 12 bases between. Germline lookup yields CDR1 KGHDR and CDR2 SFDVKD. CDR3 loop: CATSDSVNRAQHF. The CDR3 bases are TGTGCCACCAGTGATTCCGTAAACAGGGCCCAGCATTTT.

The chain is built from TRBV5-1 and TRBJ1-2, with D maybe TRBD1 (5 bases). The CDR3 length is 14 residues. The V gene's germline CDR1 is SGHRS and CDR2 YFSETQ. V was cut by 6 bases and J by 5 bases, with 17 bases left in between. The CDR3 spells CASTAGGSRYGYTF. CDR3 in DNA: TGCGCCAGCACAGCCGGGGGGAGTCGGTATGGCTACACCTTC.

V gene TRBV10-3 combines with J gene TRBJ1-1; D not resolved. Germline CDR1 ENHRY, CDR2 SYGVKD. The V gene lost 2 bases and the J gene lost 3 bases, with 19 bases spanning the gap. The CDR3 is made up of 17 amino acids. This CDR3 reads CAISERGSGGRYTEAFF. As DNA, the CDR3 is TGTGCCATCAGTGAGAGAGGGTCGGGAGGGCGCTACACTGAAGCTTTCTTT.

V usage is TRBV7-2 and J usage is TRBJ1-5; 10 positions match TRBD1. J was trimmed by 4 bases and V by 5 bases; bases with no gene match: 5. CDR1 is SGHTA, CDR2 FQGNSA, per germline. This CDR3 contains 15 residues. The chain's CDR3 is CASSPRTGGNQPQHF. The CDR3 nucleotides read TGTGCCAGCAGCCCCCGGACAGGGGGTAATCAGCCCCAGCATTTT. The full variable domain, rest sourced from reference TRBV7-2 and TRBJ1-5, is GAGVSQSPSNKVTEKGKDVELRCDPISGHTALYWYRQSLGQGLEFLIYFQGNSAPDKSGLPSDRFSAERTGGSVSTLTIQRTQQEDSAVYLCASSPRTGGNQPQHFGDGTRLSIL.

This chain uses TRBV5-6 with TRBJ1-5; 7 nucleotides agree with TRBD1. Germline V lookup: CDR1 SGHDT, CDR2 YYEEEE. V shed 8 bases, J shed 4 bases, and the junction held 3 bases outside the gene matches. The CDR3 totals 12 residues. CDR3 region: CASGTVNQPQHF. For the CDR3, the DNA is TGTGCCAGTGGGACAGTGAATCAGCCCCAGCATTTT.

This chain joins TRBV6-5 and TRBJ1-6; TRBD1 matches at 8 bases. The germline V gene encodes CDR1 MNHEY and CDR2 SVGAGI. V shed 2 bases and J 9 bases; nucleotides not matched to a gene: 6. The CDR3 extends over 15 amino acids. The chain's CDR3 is CASSYHRQGLSPLHF. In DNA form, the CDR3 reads TGTGCCAGCAGTTACCACCGACAGGGGCTTTCACCCCTCCACTTT.

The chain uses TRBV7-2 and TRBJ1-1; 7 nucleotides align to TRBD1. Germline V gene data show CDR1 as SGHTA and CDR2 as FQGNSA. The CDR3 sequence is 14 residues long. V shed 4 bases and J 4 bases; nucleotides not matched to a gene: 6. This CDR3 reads CASSSQGVGTEAFF. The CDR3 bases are TGTGCCAGCAGCTCTCAGGGGGTTGGCACTGAAGCTTTCTTT.

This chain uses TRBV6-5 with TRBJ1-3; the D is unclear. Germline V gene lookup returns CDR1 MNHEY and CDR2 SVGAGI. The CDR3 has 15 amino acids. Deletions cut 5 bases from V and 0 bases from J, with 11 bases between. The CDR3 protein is CASSHPRDSGNTIYF. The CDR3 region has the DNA TGTGCCAGCAGTCACCCCCGCGACTCTGGAAACACCATATATTTT.

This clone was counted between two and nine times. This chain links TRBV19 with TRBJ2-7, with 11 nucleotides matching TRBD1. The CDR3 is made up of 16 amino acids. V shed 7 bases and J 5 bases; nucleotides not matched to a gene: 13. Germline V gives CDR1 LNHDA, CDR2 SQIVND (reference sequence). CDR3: CASNPGTGGTKDEQYF. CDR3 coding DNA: TGTGCCAGTAACCCCGGGACAGGGGGGACCAAGGACGAGCAGTACTTC.

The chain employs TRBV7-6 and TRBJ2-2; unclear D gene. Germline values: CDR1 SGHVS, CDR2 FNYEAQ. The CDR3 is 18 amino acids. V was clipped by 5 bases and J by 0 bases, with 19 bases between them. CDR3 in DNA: TGTGCCAGCAGCCTTTACCCGTCACATACCGCGAACACCGGGGAGCTGTTTTTT. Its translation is CASSLYPSHTANTGELFF.

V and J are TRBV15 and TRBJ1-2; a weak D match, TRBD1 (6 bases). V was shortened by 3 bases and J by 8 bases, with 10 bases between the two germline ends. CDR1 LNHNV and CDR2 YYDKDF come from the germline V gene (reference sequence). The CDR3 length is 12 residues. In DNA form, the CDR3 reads TGTGCCACCAGCAGGGACAGAGGCGGCTACACCTTC. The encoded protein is CATSRDRGGYTF.